This T cell receptor beta chain was recorded in a study of T cell changes during pregnancy in multiple sclerosis. Germline loops: CDR1 SGHNT, CDR2 YENEEA. Trimming removed 3 bases from V and 9 bases from J; junction bases left unmatched: 10. This CDR3 has 15 amino acids. Profiling relied on immunoSEQ multiplex PCR, and the TCRdb table lists in-frame clones only, not all of them. The sample contains under 65,000 clones, roughly nine tenths of which appear only once. Specimen: peripheral blood, collected in the first trimester of pregnancy. This TCR was sampled from a female donor in good health, enrolled as a control in a pregnancy study. J is TRBJ2-1 and V is TRBV11-3; 8 nucleotides line up with TRBD2. As DNA, the CDR3 is TGTGCCAGCAGCTTGGCGGCGGGGGGATCGGGTGAGCAGTTCTTC. Protein product: CASSLAAGGSGEQFF.